The clone carrying this TCR beta chain was recorded a few times. Its antigen is not known. This sample's RNA came from whole unsorted tissue. The source of the sample is a study of tumor and adjacent non-tumor tissue in lung cancer. Study context: Patients comprised about a dozen adenocarcinoma, 2 squamous cell carcinoma and 1 small cell lung cancer. Samples averaged roughly 4 million productive TCRbeta reads each.

This CDR3 has 15 amino acids. V lost 6 bases and J lost 5; bases outside the gene matches: 6. Germline CDR1 and CDR2: SNHLY and FYNNEI. Study-level findings and limits: Top 100 clones took a larger repertoire share in normal lung.

A modified ARM-PCR protocol with three rounds of nested PCR amplified TCRbeta. One entry per CDR3 protein results from TCRdb running MiXCR on the multiplex PCR reads. Of about 90,000 distinct CDR3 sequences listed, about 61% are singletons. The receptor's source is a man between 65 and 80 years old with non-small cell lung cancer. Sequencing was done on a sample of lung tumor tissue. The chain is built from TRBV2 and TRBJ2-3, with 12 positions matching TRBD1. CDR3 residues: CASSRDRGRGDTQYF. The CDR3 DNA reads as TGTGCCAGCAGCCGGGACAGGGGGCGCGGAGATACGCAGTATTTT.